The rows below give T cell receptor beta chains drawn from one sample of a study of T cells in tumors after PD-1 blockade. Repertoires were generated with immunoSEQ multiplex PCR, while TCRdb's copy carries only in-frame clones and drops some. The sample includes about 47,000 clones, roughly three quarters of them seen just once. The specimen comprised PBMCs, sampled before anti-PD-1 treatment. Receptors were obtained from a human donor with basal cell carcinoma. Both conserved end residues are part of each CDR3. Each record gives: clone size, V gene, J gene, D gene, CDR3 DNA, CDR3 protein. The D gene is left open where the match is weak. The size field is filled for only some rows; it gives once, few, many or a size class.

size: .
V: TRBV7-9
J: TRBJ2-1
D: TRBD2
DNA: TGTGCCAGCAGTCCGACTAGCGGAGGTACCTACAATGAGCAGTTCTTC
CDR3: CASSPTSGGTYNEQFF

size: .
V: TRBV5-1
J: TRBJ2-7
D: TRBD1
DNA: TGCGCCAGCAGCCGGGACAGCCCCTACGAGCAGTACTTC
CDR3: CASSRDSPYEQYF

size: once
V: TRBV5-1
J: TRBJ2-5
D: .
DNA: TGCGCCAGCAGCTTGGACAGGGGAGGTGGAGAGACCCAGTACTTC
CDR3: CASSLDRGGGETQYF

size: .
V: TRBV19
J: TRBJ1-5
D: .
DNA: TGTGCCAGTAGTATCTGGGCTCTGGCAGGGTTACAGCCCCAGCATTTT
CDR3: CASSIWALAGLQPQHF

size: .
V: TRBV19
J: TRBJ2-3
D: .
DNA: TGTGCCAGTAGAAAACCGGGGGCGAGCACAGATACGCAGTATTTT
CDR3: CASRKPGASTDTQYF

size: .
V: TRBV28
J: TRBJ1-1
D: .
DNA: TGTGCCAGCAGTGTAACGGGGAATCTCATGAACACTGAAGCTTTCTTT
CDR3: CASSVTGNLMNTEAFF

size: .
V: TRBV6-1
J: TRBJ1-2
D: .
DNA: TGTGCCAGCAGTGAAGCGCTTGGGTCTGGCTACACCTTC
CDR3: CASSEALGSGYTF

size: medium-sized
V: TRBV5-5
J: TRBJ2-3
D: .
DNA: TGTGCCAGCAGCTTTGGACACGCAGGGGGCACAGATACGCAGTATTTT
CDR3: CASSFGHAGGTDTQYF

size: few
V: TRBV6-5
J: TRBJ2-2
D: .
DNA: TGTGCCAGCACCCCAGGGAACACCGGGGAGCTGTTTTTT
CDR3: CASTPGNTGELFF

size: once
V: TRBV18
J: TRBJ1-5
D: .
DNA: TGTGCCAGCTCACCCTCTCGGCTTTTAGGCAATCAGCCCCAGCATTTT
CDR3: CASSPSRLLGNQPQHF

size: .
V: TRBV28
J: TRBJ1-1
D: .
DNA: TGTGCCAGCGGGGAGCTCACTGAAGCTTTCTTT
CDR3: CASGELTEAFF

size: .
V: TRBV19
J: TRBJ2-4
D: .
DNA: TGTGCCAGTAGTTCCGGGACGGGTCTAGCCAAAAACATTCAGTACTTC
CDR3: CASSSGTGLAKNIQYF

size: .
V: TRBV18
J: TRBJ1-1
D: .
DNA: TGTGCCAGCTCACCACTTCGCCAAAATGGGGCTGAAGCTTTCTTT
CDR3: CASSPLRQNGAEAFF

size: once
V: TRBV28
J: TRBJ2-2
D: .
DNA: TGTGCCAGCAGTTTAGAAGGGTTATTGGACGGGGAGCTGTTTTTT
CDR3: CASSLEGLLDGELFF

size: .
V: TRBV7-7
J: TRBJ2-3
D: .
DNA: TGTGCCAGCAGCTTAGGGTTTGGCATCGCAGATACGCAGTATTTT
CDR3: CASSLGFGIADTQYF

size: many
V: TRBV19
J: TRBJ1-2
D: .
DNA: TGTGCCAGTAGTATAGCCCGGGACTATGGCTACACCTTC
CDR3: CASSIARDYGYTF

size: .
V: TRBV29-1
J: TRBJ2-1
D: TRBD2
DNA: TGCAGCGTTAATCCCCCCTCAGCGGGAGTAACAAGAGAGCAGTTCTTC
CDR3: CSVNPPSAGVTREQFF

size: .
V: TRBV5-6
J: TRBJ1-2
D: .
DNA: TGTGCCAGCAGGACTGACAGAGATTGGAATGATGGCTACACCTTC
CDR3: CASRTDRDWNDGYTF

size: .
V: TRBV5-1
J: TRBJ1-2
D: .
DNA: TGCGCCAGCAGCGGACCTCCTCCTAGGGACCAGGATGGCTACACCTTC
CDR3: CASSGPPPRDQDGYTF

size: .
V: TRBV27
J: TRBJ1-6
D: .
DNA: TGTGCCAGCAGTCCCGCGGGGAATTCGCCCCTCCACTTT
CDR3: CASSPAGNSPLHF

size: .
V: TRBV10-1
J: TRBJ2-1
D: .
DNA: TGCGCCAGCAGTGGTAGCGGTACTACAATGAGGCAGTTCTTC
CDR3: CASSGSGTTMRQFF

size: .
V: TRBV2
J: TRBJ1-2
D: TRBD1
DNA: TGTGCCAGCATCCCTCCGGGACAGGCCTATGGCTACACCTTC
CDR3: CASIPPGQAYGYTF

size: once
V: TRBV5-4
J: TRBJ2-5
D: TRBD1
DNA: TGTGCCAGCAGCCCAGGGACAGAAGAGACCCAGTACTTC
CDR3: CASSPGTEETQYF

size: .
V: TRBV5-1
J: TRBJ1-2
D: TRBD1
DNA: TGCGCCAGCAGCTCATCTCCGGGACAGCATGCTGGCTACACCTTC
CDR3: CASSSSPGQHAGYTF

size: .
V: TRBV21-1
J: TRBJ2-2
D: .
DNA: TGTGCCAGCAGCAAAGCAAGGAACCCCACGAACACCGGGGAGCTGTTTTTT
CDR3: CASSKARNPTNTGELFF

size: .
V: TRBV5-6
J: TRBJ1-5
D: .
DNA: TGTGCCAGCAGCTTGGTGAGGTATAGCAATCAGCCCCAGCATTTT
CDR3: CASSLVRYSNQPQHF

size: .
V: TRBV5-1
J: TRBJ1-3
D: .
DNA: TGCGCCAGCAGCCCACGACCAAGCCAAGACACCATATATTTT
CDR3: CASSPRPSQDTIYF

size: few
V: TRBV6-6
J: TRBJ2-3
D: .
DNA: TGTGCCAGCAGTTCCCTAGGGGCGTCAAGAGATACGCAGTATTTT
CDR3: CASSSLGASRDTQYF

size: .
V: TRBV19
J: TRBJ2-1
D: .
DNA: TGTGCCAGTCGGGGGTCTAGCTCCTACAATGAGCAGTTCTTC
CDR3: CASRGSSSYNEQFF

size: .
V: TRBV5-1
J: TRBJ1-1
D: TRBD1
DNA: TGCGCCAGCAGCTTTCAGGGGGCCCCTGAAGCTTTCTTT
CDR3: CASSFQGAPEAFF

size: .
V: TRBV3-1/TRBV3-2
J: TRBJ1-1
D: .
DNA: TGTGCCAGCAGCTCCAACACTGAAGCTTTCTTT
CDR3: CASSSNTEAFF

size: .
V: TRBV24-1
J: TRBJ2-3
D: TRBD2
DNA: TGTGCCACCAGTGTTGGGGGTGAGGGACTAGCGGGGAGCACAGATACGCAGTATTTT
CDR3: CATSVGGEGLAGSTDTQYF

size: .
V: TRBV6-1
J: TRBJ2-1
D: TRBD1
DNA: TGTGCCAGCAGTGAATTGTGGACAGGGGGCTACAATGAGCAGTTCTTC
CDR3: CASSELWTGGYNEQFF

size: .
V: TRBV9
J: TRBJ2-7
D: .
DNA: TGTGCCAGCAGCGTAGAGGCTCTAAGCTCCTACGAGCAGTACTTC
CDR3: CASSVEALSSYEQYF

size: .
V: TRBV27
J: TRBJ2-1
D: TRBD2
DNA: TGTGCCAGCATCTTACTAGCGGGGGGCCCCTCCTACAATGAGCAGTTCTTC
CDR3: CASILLAGGPSYNEQFF

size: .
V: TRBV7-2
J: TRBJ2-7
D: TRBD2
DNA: TGTGCCAGCAGCTCCTTCCGGGGGGTGAGCTCCTACGAGCAGTACTTC
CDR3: CASSSFRGVSSYEQYF

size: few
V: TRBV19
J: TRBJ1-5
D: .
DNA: TGTGCCAGTAGTGTGATATGGGGTCGGAATCAGCCCCAGCATTTT
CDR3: CASSVIWGRNQPQHF

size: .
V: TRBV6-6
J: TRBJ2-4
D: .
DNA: TGTGCCAGCAGTCCTAACAAAGGGGGTTGGAACATTCAGTACTTC
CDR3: CASSPNKGGWNIQYF

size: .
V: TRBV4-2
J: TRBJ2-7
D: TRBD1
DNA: TGTGCCAGCAGCCAAGTGGACAGGGGTGCCTACGAGCAGTACTTC
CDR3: CASSQVDRGAYEQYF

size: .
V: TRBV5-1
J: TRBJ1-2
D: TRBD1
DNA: TGCGCCAGCAAGCCCGAGGGGGCAGGCTGGTATGGCTACACCTTC
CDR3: CASKPEGAGWYGYTF

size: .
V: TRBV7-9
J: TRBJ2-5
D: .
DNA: TGTGCCAGCTTGTATGGCGAGACCCAGTACTTC
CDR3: CASLYGETQYF

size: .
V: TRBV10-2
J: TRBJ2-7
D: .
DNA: TGCGCCAGCGAAGGAATTTCCTACGAGCAGTACTTC
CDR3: CASEGISYEQYF

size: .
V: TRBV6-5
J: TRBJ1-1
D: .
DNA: TGTGCCAGCAGGATATCTGAAGCTTTCTTT
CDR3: CASRISEAFF

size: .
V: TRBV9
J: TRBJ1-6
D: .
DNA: TGTGCCAGCAGCGCCGACAAGAGCTCCTATAATTCACCCCTCCACTTT
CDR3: CASSADKSSYNSPLHF

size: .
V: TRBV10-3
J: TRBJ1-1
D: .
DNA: TGTGCCATCGGGCAAAGCGAGACTGAAGCTTTCTTT
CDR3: CAIGQSETEAFF

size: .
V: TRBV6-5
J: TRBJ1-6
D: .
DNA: TGTGCCAGCCGGGGGGCTACCTATAATTCACCCCTCCACTTT
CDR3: CASRGATYNSPLHF

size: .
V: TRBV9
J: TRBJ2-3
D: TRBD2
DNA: TGTGCCAGCAGCGTAGGAGAGAGGGGACTAGCGGGAGCCACAGATACGCAGTATTTT
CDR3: CASSVGERGLAGATDTQYF

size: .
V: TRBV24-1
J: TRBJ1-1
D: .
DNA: TGTGCCCTTGGGGGGGGCACTGAAGCTTTCTTT
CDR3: CALGGGTEAFF

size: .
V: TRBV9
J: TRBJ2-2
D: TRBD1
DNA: TGTGCCACACAGGGGGATGCGAACACCGGGGAGCTGTTTTTT
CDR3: CATQGDANTGELFF

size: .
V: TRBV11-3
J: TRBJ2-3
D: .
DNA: TGTGCCAGCAGCTTAGGAGGGGGGGGGTCCACAGATACGCAGTATTTT
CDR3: CASSLGGGGSTDTQYF

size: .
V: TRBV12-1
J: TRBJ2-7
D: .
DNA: TGTGCCAGAAATTACAGGCTAGCGGGGGGAACCTACGAGCAGTACTTC
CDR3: CARNYRLAGGTYEQYF

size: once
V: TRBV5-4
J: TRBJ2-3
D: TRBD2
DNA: TGTGCCAGCAGCTCAGCGGGGAGTCACACAGATACGCAGTATTTT
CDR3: CASSSAGSHTDTQYF

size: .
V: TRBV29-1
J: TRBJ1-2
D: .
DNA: TGCAGCGTGAACGCTTATGGCTACACCTTC
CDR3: CSVNAYGYTF

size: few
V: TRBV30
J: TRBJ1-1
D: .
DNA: TGTGCCTGGAGTGTATTAAGGGGGAACACTGAAGCTTTCTTT
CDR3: CAWSVLRGNTEAFF

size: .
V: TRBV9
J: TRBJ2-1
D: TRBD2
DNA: TGTGCCAGCAGCGCGAGAGCGGGGGGCAATGAGCAGTTCTTC
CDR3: CASSARAGGNEQFF

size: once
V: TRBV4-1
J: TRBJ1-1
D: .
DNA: TGCGCCAGCAGCCCCCGGGACCTGAACACTGAAGCTTTCTTT
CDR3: CASSPRDLNTEAFF